This T cell receptor (beta chain) was profiled in a study of cytomegalovirus exposure and HLA in healthy donors. Across the whole study: In a previous analysis, more than 90 million unique TCR beta sequences were found from roughly 180 million T cells.

Amplification used 60 Vbeta primers and 13 Jbeta primers. Assay: immunoSEQ multiplex PCR; the TCRdb copy retains only in-frame clones and omits some. In the table there are about 110,000 clones, over 65% of which are singletons. The sequence was collected from a woman between 35 and 50 years old in good health and CMV-seropositive. Sequences were obtained from PBMCs.

CDR3 in amino acids: CASSLEQGAYEQYF. In nucleotides, the CDR3 is TGTGCCAGCAGCTTAGAGCAGGGGGCCTACGAGCAGTACTTC. The chain links TRBV7-9 to TRBJ2-7; TRBD1 aligns across 7 bases. CDR3 size: 14 residues. The germline V gene encodes CDR1 SEHNR and CDR2 FQNEAQ (reference sequence). V lost 1 base to trimming and J lost 2 bases; unmatched junction nucleotides: 2.